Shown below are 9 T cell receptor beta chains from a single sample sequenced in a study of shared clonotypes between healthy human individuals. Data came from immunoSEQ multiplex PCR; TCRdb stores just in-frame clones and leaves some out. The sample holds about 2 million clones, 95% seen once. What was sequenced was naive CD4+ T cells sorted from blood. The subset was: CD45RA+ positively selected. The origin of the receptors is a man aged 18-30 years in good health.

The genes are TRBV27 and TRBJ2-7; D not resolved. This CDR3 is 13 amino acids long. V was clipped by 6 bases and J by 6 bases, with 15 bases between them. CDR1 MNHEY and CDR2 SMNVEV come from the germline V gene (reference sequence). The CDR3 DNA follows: TGTGCCAGCAGGCTTTCGGCCCCCTCCGAGCAGTACTTC. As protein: CASRLSAPSEQYF.

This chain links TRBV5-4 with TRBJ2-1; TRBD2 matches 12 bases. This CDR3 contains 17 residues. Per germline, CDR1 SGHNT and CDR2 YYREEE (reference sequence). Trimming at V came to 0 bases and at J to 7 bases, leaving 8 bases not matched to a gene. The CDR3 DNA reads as TGTGCCAGCAGCTTGGGTGTGACTAGCGGGAGAGTGAATGAGCAGTTCTTC. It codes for CASSLGVTSGRVNEQFF. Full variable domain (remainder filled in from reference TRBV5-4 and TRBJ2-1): ETGVTQSPTHLIKTRGQQVTLRCSSQSGHNTVSWYQQALGQGPQFIFQYYREEENGRGNFPPRFSGLQFPNYSSELNVNALELDDSALYLCASSLGVTSGRVNEQFFGPGTRLTVL.

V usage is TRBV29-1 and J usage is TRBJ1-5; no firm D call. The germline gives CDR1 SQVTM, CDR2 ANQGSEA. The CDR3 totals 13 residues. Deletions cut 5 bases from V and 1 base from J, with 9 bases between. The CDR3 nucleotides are TGCAGCGTTACCCGAGAGAGCAATCAGCCCCAGCATTTT. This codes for CSVTRESNQPQHF.

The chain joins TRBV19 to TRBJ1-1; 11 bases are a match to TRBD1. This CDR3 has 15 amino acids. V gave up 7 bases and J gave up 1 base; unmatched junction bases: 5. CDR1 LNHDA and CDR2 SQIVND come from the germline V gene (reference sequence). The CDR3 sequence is CASTRTGGRNTEAFF. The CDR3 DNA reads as TGTGCCAGTACCCGGACAGGGGGCCGGAACACTGAAGCTTTCTTT.

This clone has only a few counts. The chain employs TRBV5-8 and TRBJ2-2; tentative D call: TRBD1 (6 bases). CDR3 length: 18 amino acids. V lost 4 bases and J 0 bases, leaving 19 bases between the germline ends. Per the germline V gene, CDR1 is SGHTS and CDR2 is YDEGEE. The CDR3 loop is CASSKPSGTPANTGELFF. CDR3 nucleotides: TGTGCCAGCAGCAAGCCCTCCGGGACACCCGCGAACACCGGGGAGCTGTTTTTT. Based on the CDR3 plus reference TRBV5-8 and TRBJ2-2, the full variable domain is EAGVTQSPTHLIKTRGQQATLRCSPISGHTSVYWYQQALGLGLQFLLWYDEGEERNRGNFPPRFSGRQFPNYSSELNVNALELEDSALYLCASSKPSGTPANTGELFFGEGSRLTVL.

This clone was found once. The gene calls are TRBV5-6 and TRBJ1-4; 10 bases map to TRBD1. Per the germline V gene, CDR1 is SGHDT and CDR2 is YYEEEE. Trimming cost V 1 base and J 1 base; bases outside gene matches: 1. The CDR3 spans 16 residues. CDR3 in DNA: TGTGCCAGCAGCTTGCGGGACAGGGGAACTAATGAAAAACTGTTTTTT. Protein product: CASSLRDRGTNEKLFF.

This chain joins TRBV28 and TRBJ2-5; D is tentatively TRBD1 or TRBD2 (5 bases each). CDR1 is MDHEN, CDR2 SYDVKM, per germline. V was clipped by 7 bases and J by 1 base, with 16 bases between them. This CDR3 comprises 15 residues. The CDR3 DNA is TGTGCCAGCACTACCTCGGCGAGGGGCCAAGAGACCCAGTACTTC. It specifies CASTTSARGQETQYF.

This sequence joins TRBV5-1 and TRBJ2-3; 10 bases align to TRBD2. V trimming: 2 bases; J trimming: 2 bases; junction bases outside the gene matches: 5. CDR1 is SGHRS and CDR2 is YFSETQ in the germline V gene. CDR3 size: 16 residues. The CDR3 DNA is TGCGCCAGCAGCTTCGGACTAGCGGAAAACACAGATACGCAGTATTTT. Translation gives CASSFGLAENTDTQYF.

Here the CDR3 DNA reads TGTGCCAGCAGCTTCGGGACCCAACTCGGGGCCTCCTACAATGAGCAGTTCTTC. This sequence encodes CASSFGTQLGASYNEQFF. The rearrangement joins TRBV11-2 to TRBJ2-1; D possibly uses TRBD1 or TRBD2 (5 bases each). This CDR3 is built from 18 residues. V was pared by 3 bases and J by 0 bases, with 18 bases between. Germline values: CDR1 SGHAT, CDR2 FQNNGV.